A selection of T cell receptor beta chains follows, all from one sample in a study of OX40 agonist ivuxolimab in advanced cancers. Clones were sequenced by immunoSEQ multiplex PCR, and TCRdb holds only the in-frame ones, with some missing. Among 35,000 to 45,000 clones listed, 75% to 90% were seen once. Sequences were derived from CD4+ or CD8+ T cells sorted from blood, sampled in a trial of the OX40 agonist ivuxolimab. The receptors stem from an adult with an advanced solid tumor such as melanoma, head and neck, liver or kidney cancer. Each CDR3 is given with its conserved first and last residue. D genes are given only for firm matches. Size values are once, few and many counts, or a class for expanded clones, and some rows have none.

.	TRBJ2-5	once	TRBV21-1	CASSKALGAKETQYF	TGTGCCAGCAGCAAAGCGCTAGGGGCGAAGGAGACCCAGTACTTC
.	TRBJ1-6	.	TRBV6-4	CASSFGTFLHF	TGTGCCAGCAGTTTCGGGACGTTCCTCCACTTT
TRBD1	TRBJ1-1	few	TRBV20-1	CSARRDRAFF	TGCAGTGCTAGAAGGGACAGAGCTTTCTTT
.	TRBJ2-4	.	TRBV7-9	CASTNREGRAKNIQYF	TGTGCCAGCACCAATAGAGAGGGGCGAGCCAAAAACATTCAGTACTTC
TRBD2	TRBJ2-7	few	TRBV5-4	CASSLAREGEQYF	TGTGCCAGCAGCTTGGCCAGGGAGGGCGAGCAGTACTTC
TRBD2	TRBJ2-1	.	TRBV7-9	CASSSGLVLRFF	TGTGCCAGCAGTTCTGGACTAGTTTTAAGGTTCTTC
.	TRBJ2-1	.	TRBV4-1	CASSQATIGRNEQFF	TGCGCCAGCAGCCAAGCGACCATAGGGAGGAATGAGCAGTTCTTC
.	TRBJ2-6	.	TRBV2	CASSVDDAGANVLTF	TGTGCCAGCAGTGTAGACGATGCTGGGGCCAACGTCCTGACTTTC
.	TRBJ2-3	.	TRBV27	CASSSREDTQYF	TGTGCCAGCAGTTCCCGAGAAGATACGCAGTATTTT
TRBD2	TRBJ2-3	.	TRBV5-1	CASSLVSRGGTDTQYF	TGCGCCAGCAGCTTGGTGTCGCGGGGGGGCACAGATACGCAGTATTTT
.	TRBJ1-5	.	TRBV19	CASSYGDRLNQPQHF	TGTGCCAGTAGTTACGGCGACAGGCTGAATCAGCCCCAGCATTTT
TRBD2	TRBJ2-3	.	TRBV5-4	CASSPGLAENRDTQYF	TGTGCCAGCAGCCCGGGACTAGCGGAAAACAGGGATACGCAGTATTTT
TRBD2	TRBJ2-2	.	TRBV2	CASSESGGYTGELFF	TGTGCCAGCAGTGAGAGCGGGGGTTACACCGGGGAGCTGTTTTTT
.	TRBJ1-6	.	TRBV21-1	CASSKGGVSPKRFSYNSPLHF	TGTGCCAGCAGCAAAGGCGGAGTGTCACCCAAACGCTTCTCCTATAATTCACCCCTCCACTTT
.	TRBJ2-5	.	TRBV7-8	CASSPLAGPQETQYF	TGTGCCAGCAGCCCCCTAGCAGGCCCCCAAGAGACCCAGTACTTC
TRBD2	TRBJ2-1	.	TRBV9	CASGSTSGGTNNEQFF	TGTGCCAGCGGTTCTACTAGCGGGGGGACGAACAATGAGCAGTTCTTC
.	TRBJ2-2	.	TRBV4-1	CASSPRKVNTGELFF	TGCGCCAGCAGCCCAAGGAAGGTCAACACCGGGGAGCTGTTTTTT
TRBD1	TRBJ1-3	.	TRBV9	CALNPGTVSDGNTIYF	TGTGCCTTAAACCCCGGGACAGTCTCGGACGGAAACACCATATATTTT
.	TRBJ2-7	.	TRBV2	CASSDHHASGEQYF	TGTGCCAGCAGTGATCATCACGCGTCTGGCGAGCAGTACTTC
.	TRBJ1-2	.	TRBV28	CASSLTAAANYGYTF	TGTGCCAGCAGTTTAACGGCGGCGGCTAACTATGGCTACACCTTC
.	TRBJ2-2	once	TRBV19	CASNPVYTGELFF	TGTGCCAGTAACCCCGTGTACACCGGGGAGCTGTTTTTT
TRBD1	TRBJ2-7	.	TRBV19	CASKAAGQGAYEQYF	TGTGCCAGTAAGGCAGCGGGACAGGGGGCCTACGAGCAGTACTTC
TRBD1	TRBJ1-4	.	TRBV6-1	CASSEGTGIWEKLFF	TGTGCCAGCAGTGAAGGGACAGGAATATGGGAAAAACTGTTTTTT
TRBD2	TRBJ2-1	once	TRBV7-3	CASSERLAGTYNEQFF	TGTGCCAGCAGCGAGCGACTAGCGGGTACCTACAATGAGCAGTTCTTC
.	TRBJ2-2	.	TRBV19	CASSRQVWGAGETGELFF	TGTGCCAGTAGTAGACAGGTTTGGGGGGCCGGAGAGACCGGGGAGCTGTTTTTT
.	TRBJ2-6	.	TRBV7-7	CASSIWSVPQSRANVLTF	TGTGCCAGCAGCATATGGTCAGTGCCACAAAGTCGGGCCAACGTCCTGACTTTC
.	TRBJ2-2	few	TRBV5-4	CASSANDWGGTGELFF	TGTGCCAGCAGCGCCAACGATTGGGGAGGCACCGGGGAGCTGTTTTTT
.	TRBJ2-5	.	TRBV19	CASSMFMGGRETQYF	TGTGCCAGTAGTATGTTCATGGGGGGCCGGGAGACCCAGTACTTC
.	TRBJ1-1	.	TRBV11-2	CASSLGTGSLEAFF	TGTGCCAGCAGCTTAGGTACAGGCTCCCTTGAAGCTTTCTTT
.	TRBJ2-5	.	TRBV11-2	CASSQKLYGGETQYF	TGTGCCAGCAGCCAAAAGCTCTACGGGGGAGAGACCCAGTACTTC
.	TRBJ2-6	.	TRBV7-6	CASSLEGLTGANVLTF	TGTGCCAGCAGCTTAGAAGGGCTAACTGGGGCCAACGTCCTGACTTTC